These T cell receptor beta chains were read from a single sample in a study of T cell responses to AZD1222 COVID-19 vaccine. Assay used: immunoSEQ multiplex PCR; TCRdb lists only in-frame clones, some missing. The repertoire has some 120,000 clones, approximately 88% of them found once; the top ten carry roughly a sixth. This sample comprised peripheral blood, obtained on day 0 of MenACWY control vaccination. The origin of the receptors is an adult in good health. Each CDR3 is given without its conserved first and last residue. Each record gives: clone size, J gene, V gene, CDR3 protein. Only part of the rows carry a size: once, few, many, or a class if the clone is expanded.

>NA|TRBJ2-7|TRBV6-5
ASSYQGLPREQY
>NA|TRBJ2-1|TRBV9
ASSPRGTDNEQF
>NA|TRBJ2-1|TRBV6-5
ASSYRGEQF
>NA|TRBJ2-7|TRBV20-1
SALKGGEQY
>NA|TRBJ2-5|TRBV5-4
ASSPSTSGNQETQY
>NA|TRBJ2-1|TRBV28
ASSLGQGRVGARNEQF
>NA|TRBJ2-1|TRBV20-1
SAWGVNEQF
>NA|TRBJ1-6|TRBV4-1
ASSQDVVSGTSYNSPLH
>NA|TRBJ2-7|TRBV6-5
ASSSPGQGDHEQY
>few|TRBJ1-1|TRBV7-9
ASSPRVYTEAF
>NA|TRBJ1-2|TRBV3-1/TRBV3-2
ASSLYEGLGGYT
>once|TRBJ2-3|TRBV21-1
ASSNTSGRASGTDTQY
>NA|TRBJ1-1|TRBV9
ASSVQDRGEAF
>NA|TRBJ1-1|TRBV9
ASSVQGWSTEAF
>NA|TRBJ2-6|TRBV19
ASEYSGANVLT
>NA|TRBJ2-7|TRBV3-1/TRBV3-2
ASSQFRDGYEQY
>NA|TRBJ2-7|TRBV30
AWSVLGAEQY
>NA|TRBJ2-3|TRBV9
ASGGQGATDTQY
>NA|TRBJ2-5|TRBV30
AWSNTAQETQY
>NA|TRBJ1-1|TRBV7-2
ASSQGPTLNTEAF
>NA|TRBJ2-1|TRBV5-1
ASSLARAVYNEQF
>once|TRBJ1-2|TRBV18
ASSGVAGYT
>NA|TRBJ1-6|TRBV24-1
ATRGNLNNSPLH
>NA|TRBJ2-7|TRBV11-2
ASSPGVFLSYEQY
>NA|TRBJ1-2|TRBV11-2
ASSSSLYGYT
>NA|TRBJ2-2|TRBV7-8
ASSLTGRTGELF
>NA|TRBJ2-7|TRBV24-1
ATSGDSYEQY
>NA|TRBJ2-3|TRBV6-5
ASFPGQYSTDTQY
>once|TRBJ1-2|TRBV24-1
ATSEGRHYGYT
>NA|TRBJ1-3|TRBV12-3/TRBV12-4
ASSISWGNTIY
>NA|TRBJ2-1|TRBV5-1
ASSLSKREVDEQF
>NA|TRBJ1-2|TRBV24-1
ATSETTGLNYGYT
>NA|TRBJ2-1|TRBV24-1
ATSTAAAGNEQF
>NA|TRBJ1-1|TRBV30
AWNPPGSMNTEAF
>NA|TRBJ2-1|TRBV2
ASSDAQGGLYEQF
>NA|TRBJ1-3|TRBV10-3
AISESTSGNTIY
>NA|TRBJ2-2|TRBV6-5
ASRSGGSGTGELF
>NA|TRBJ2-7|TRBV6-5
ASLNPSSYEQY
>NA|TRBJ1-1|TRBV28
ASSLSWGYTEAF
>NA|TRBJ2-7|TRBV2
ASSSFDEQY
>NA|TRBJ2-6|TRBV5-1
ASSLASGANVLT
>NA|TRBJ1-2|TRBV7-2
ASSLGRGAGGYT
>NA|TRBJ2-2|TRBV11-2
ASRSPRGAGELF
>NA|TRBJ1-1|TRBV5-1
ASSLVGQGNWNTEAF
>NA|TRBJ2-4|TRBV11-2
ASSSRIAKNIQY
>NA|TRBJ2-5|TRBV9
ASSGLEGETQY
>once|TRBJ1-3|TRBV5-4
ASSLGQGRTNTIY
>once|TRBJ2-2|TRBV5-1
ASSLLPGQTGELF